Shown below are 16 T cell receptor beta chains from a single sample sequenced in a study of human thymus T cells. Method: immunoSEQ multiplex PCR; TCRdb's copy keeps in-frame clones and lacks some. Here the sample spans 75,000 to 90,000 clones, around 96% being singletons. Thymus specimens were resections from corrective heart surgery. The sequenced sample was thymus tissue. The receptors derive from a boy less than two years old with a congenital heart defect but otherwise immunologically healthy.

The CDR3 reads CAISEPLNRSQTTDTQYF. The DNA for the CDR3 is TGTGCCATCAGTGAGCCGTTAAACCGCTCACAGACCACAGATACGCAGTATTTT. This chain links TRBV10-3 with TRBJ2-3; D remains ambiguous. V was pared by 2 bases and J by 2 bases, with 20 bases between. Germline CDR1 is ENHRY and CDR2 is SYGVKD. The CDR3 runs to 18 residues.

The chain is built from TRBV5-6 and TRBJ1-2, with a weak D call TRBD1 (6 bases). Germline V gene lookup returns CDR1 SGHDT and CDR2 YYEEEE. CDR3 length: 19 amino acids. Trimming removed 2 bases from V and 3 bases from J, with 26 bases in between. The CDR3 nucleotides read TGTGCCAGCAGCTTTTATGCCAGGGGTAATTCGGGTTTTGACTATGGCTACACCTTC. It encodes CASSFYARGNSGFDYGYTF.

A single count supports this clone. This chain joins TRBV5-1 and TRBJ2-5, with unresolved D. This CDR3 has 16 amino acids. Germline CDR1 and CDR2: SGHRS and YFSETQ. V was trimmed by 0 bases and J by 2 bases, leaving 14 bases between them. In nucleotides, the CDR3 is TGCGCCAGCAGCTTGGACTCCCTAGAAGGTCAAGAGACCCAGTACTTC. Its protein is CASSLDSLEGQETQYF.

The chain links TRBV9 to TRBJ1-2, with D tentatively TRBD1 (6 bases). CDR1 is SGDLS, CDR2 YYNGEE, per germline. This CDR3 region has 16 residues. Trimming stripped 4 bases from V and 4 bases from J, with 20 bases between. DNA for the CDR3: TGTGCCAGCAGCCCGTCATGGACAGCCAAACCCTATGGCTACACCTTC. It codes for CASSPSWTAKPYGYTF.

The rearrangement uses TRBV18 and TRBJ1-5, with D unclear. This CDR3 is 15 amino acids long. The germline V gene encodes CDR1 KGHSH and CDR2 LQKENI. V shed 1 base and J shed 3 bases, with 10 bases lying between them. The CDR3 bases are TGTGCCAGCTCACCACGGAGGCGCCTCAATCAGCCCCAGCATTTT. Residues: CASSPRRRLNQPQHF.

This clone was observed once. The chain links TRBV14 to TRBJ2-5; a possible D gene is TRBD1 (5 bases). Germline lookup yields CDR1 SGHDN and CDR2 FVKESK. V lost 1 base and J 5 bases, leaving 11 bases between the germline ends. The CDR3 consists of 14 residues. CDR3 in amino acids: CASSQGGHGETQYF. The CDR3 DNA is TGTGCCAGCAGCCAAGGGGGCCATGGGGAGACCCAGTACTTC.

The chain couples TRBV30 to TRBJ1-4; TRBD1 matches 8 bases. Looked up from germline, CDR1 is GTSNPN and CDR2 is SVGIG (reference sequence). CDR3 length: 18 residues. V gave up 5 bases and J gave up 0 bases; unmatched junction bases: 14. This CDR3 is CAWCRGTGDTATNEKLFF. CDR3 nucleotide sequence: TGTGCCTGGTGTCGGGGGACAGGCGACACTGCAACTAATGAAAAACTGTTTTTT. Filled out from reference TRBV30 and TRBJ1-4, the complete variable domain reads SQTIHQWPATLVQPVGSPLSLECTVEGTSNPNLYWYRQAAGRGLQLLFYSVGIGQISSEVPQNLSASRPQDRQFILSSKKLLLSDSGFYLCAWCRGTGDTATNEKLFFGSGTQLSVL.

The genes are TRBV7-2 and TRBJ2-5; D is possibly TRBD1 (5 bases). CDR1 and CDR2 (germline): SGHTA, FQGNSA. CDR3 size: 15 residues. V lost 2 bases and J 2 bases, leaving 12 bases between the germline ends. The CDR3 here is CASSLTGHLQETQYF. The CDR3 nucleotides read TGTGCCAGCAGCTTAACTGGACACCTACAAGAGACCCAGTACTTC.

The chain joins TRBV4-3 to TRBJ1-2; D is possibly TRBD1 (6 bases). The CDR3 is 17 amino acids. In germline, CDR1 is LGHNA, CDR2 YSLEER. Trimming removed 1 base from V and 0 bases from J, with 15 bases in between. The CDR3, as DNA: TGCGCCAGCAGCCAAGGGAGGGGGACTCCGGCTAACTATGGCTACACCTTC. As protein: CASSQGRGTPANYGYTF.

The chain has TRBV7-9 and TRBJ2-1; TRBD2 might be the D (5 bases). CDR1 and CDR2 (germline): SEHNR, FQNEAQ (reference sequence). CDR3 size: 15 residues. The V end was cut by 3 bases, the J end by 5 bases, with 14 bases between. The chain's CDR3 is CASSFGLRENNEQFF. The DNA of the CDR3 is TGTGCCAGCAGCTTTGGGCTGAGGGAGAACAATGAGCAGTTCTTC.

CDR3 sequence reads: CASSQRGVSNTEAFF. The CDR3 DNA is TGTGCCAGTAGCCAACGAGGGGTTTCGAACACTGAAGCTTTCTTT. The chain combines TRBV19 with TRBJ1-1; possible D gene TRBD1, 5 bases. The CDR3 is 15 residues long. V lost 6 bases to trimming and J lost 1 base, with 15 bases between them. CDR1 is LNHDA, CDR2 SQIVND, per germline (reference sequence).

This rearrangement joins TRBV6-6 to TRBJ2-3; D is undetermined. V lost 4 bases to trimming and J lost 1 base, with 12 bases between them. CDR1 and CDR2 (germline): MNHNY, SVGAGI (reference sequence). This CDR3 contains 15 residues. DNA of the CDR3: TGTGCCAGCAGTTTACTATCTCCAGGCACAGATACGCAGTATTTT. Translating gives CASSLLSPGTDTQYF.

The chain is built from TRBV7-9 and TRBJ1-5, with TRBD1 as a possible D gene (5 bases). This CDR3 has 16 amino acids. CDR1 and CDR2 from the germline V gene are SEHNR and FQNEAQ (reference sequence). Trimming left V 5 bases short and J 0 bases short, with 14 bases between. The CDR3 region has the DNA TGTGCCAGCAGCGTTACCGGGACGGATAGCAATCAGCCCCAGCATTTT. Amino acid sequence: CASSVTGTDSNQPQHF.

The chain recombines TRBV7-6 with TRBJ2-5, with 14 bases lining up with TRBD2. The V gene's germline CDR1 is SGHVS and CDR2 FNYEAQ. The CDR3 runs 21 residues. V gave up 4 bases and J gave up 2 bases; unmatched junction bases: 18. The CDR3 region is CASSSYQGTSGGSSEQETQYF. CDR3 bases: TGTGCCAGCAGCTCTTATCAAGGGACTAGCGGGGGCTCCAGCGAACAAGAGACCCAGTACTTC.

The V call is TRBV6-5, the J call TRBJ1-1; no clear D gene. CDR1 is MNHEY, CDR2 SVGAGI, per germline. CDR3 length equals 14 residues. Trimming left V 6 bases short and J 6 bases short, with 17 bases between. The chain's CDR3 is CASSAFLGLAEAFF. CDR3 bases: TGTGCCAGCAGCGCCTTTTTAGGTCTCGCTGAAGCTTTCTTT.

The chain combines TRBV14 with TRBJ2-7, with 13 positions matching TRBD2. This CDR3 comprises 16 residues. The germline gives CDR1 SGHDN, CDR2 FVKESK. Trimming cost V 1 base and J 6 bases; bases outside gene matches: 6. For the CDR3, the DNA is TGTGCCAGCAGCCAAGTGGGGGGACTAGCGGGATCCGAGCAGTACTTC. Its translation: CASSQVGGLAGSEQYF.